This TCR beta chain emerged from a study of CD8 T cells in Susac syndrome. CD8+ and CD4+ T cells taken from blood had their TCR beta sequenced. Losses at the gene ends were 6 bases for V and 5 bases for J; bases not matched to a gene: 6. This CDR3 region has 13 residues. CDR1 SQVTM and CDR2 ANQGSEA come from the germline V gene. With random hexamers, 0.5 to 1 ug RNA was reverse transcribed. Across 54 Vbeta and 13 Jbeta, immunoSEQ multiplex PCR amplified TCR beta CDR3. Via MiXCR, TCRdb re-called the immunoSEQ multiplex PCR reads, giving one row per CDR3 protein. The top ten clones hold 0.5% to 0.65% of a sample with around 140,000 distinct CDR3 sequences, over 75% of them seen once.

The source of this sequence is a human donor with multiple sclerosis. The J gene is TRBJ2-1, the V gene TRBV29-1; 8 nucleotides align to TRBD1. The sequenced material came from CD8+ T cells from PBMCs. The CDR3 sequence is CSVWTGQDNEQFF. Here the CDR3 DNA reads TGCAGCGTCTGGACAGGGCAGGACAATGAGCAGTTCTTC.